What follows are 4 T cell receptor beta chains derived from one specimen sequenced in a study of regulatory T cells in long-lasting Graves disease. Sample time point: newly diagnosed GD, antithyroid drugs for less than 3 months. Preparation of the TCR library used RNA extracted from PBMCs. Sequencing libraries for TCR beta were prepared with iRepertoire HTBI primers and Arm-PCR of CDR3 regions. MiXCR was run by TCRdb on the multiplex PCR reads, yielding one entry per CDR3 protein. The sample contains about 400,000 distinct CDR3 sequences, 15% to 20% of which appear only once. The data also belong to a second study, concerning T cells in Graves' hyperthyroidism and ophthalmopathy.

The input for sequencing was peripheral blood mononuclear cells (PBMCs), taken at new diagnosis, from a patient treated with antithyroid drugs. These receptors all come from a woman aged 18-29 years with Graves disease.

In this sample, this clonotype turned up many times. The gene calls are TRBV3-1 and TRBJ2-7; D is undetermined. Germline V gene data show CDR1 as LGHDT and CDR2 as YNNKEL (reference sequence). This CDR3 spans 17 amino acids. Trimming left V 3 bases short and J 2 bases short, with 20 bases between. The CDR3 protein is CASSHNPRSSKTYEQYF. The CDR3, as DNA: TGTGCCAGCAGCCATAATCCCCGTAGCTCTAAGACCTACGAGCAGTACTTC.

Note on this clonotype: This may arise from a read error, as a much more abundant clone is one base away. This chain links TRBV28 with TRBJ2-5, with 12 bases lining up with TRBD2. Germline V gene lookup returns CDR1 MDHEN and CDR2 SYDVKM. Trimming at V came to 5 bases and at J to 2 bases, leaving 12 bases not matched to a gene. The CDR3 loop spans 18 amino acids. The CDR3 here is CASSESGRGTSGQETQYF. The DNA of the CDR3 is TGTGCCAGCAGTGAGTCCGGCAGGGGGACTAGCGGGCAAGAGACCCAGTACTTC.

This clonotype was counted at least ten times. The chain has TRBV2 and TRBJ2-3; D perhaps matches TRBD1 (6 bases). Trimming cost V 10 bases and J 0 bases, with 11 bases left between them. This CDR3 has 13 residues. The V gene's germline CDR1 is SNHLY and CDR2 FYNNEI. CDR3 coding DNA: TGTGCCACGAACAGGGCTAGCACAGATACGCAGTATTTT. Translation gives CATNRASTDTQYF.

This clonotype occurred many times. The chain couples TRBV10-3 to TRBJ1-1; 7 bases line up with TRBD1. The germline CDR1 and CDR2 sequences are ENHRY and SYGVKD. The CDR3 has 15 amino acids. V lost 6 bases and J lost 2; bases outside the gene matches: 9. The CDR3, as DNA: TGTGCCATCAGACAGCAGGACAGGTTAAACACTGAAGCTTTCTTT. This sequence encodes CAIRQQDRLNTEAFF.